Below are 15 T cell receptor beta chains sequenced from a single sample in a study of vaccination and CD4 T cells after COVID-19. Treatment in this sample: roughly 11-day PBMC culture with coronavirus spike peptide pools or control peptides (ViraFEST assay). Sequencing of DNA taken from cultured CD4+ T cells relied on the Oncomine TCR Beta short-read assay. A single record per CDR3 protein comes from TCRdb applying MiXCR to the PCR reads. The sample contains about 4,600 distinct CDR3 sequences, approximately 40% of which appear only once. No antigens are known for them. Sequencing input: CD4+ T cells from blood, cultured in vitro. The origin of the receptors is a human donor who had recovered from COVID-19.

The chain joins TRBV4-1 to TRBJ2-5; 8 positions agree with TRBD2. CDR1 is MGHRA, CDR2 YSYEKL, per germline. This CDR3 is 13 amino acids long. V shed 4 bases and J 6 bases; nucleotides not matched to a gene: 4. CDR3 nucleotides: TGCGCCAGCAGCCTGGCTAGCGGGCAGACCCAGTACTTC. The encoded protein is CASSLASGQTQYF.

This clonotype has a handful of counts. The chain uses TRBV20-1 and TRBJ1-3, with D unresolved. Trimming cost V 0 bases and J 2 bases, with 11 bases left between them. This CDR3 is built from 15 residues. CDR1 DFQATT and CDR2 SNEGSKA come from the germline V gene (reference sequence). DNA for the CDR3: TGCAGTGCTAGAGATCGACGCGGGGCTGGAAACACCATATATTTT. Translation: CSARDRRGAGNTIYF.

The V and J genes are TRBV7-2 and TRBJ1-1, with D perhaps TRBD1 (5 bases). The CDR3 is 14 amino acids. Germline values: CDR1 SGHTA, CDR2 FQGNSA. Deletions cut 5 bases from V and 4 bases from J, with 14 bases between. CDR3 sequence: CASSPYGGGTEAFF. DNA of the CDR3: TGTGCCAGCAGCCCGTACGGTGGGGGCACTGAAGCTTTCTTT.

This clonotype appeared a few times. The gene calls are TRBV20-1 and TRBJ2-5; D possibly corresponds to TRBD2 (6 bases). Looked up from germline, CDR1 is DFQATT and CDR2 is SNEGSKA (reference sequence). CDR3 size: 14 residues. Between the trimmed V and J ends, which lost 1 base and 7 bases, there was a span of 16 bases. The CDR3 region has the DNA TGCAGTGCTAGAGCTCAACTTACCGGGGGGACCCAGTACTTC. Protein product: CSARAQLTGGTQYF.

The chain combines TRBV7-2 with TRBJ1-2, with TRBD1 as a possible D gene (5 bases). V was trimmed by 2 bases and J by 5 bases, leaving 24 bases between them. This CDR3 has 18 residues. Germline assignment: CDR1 SGHTA and CDR2 FQGNSA. The DNA of the CDR3 is TGTGCCAGCAGCTTAAGGCCCGGGACTTATCCAGCTCGATATGGCTACACCTTC. Translating gives CASSLRPGTYPARYGYTF.

This chain joins TRBV5-1 and TRBJ2-5; 9 bases map to TRBD2. This CDR3 has 15 amino acids. V dropped 4 bases and J dropped 2; count of bases not matched to a gene: 6. Germline V gene lookup returns CDR1 SGHRS and CDR2 YFSETQ. The CDR3: CASSLSSGTQETQYF. The CDR3 region has the DNA TGCGCCAGCAGCCTGTCTAGCGGGACTCAAGAGACCCAGTACTTC.

The chain recombines TRBV23-1 with TRBJ2-5; 13 bases are a match to TRBD2. TRBV23-1 is classed as an ORF, of uncertain function. There are 18 residues in the CDR3. V was pared by 0 bases and J by 2 bases, with 6 bases of the junction left unmatched. CDR3 nucleotide sequence: TGCGCCAGCAGTCAATCGGAGAAGACTAGCGGGGGGCAAGAGACCCAGTACTTC. This translates into CASSQSEKTSGGQETQYF.

The rearrangement uses TRBV6-1 and TRBJ2-7, with D unresolved. The CDR3 totals 15 residues. Germline V CDR1 and CDR2: MNHNS, SASEGT. The V end lost 7 bases, the J end lost 0 bases, and 16 bases lay between the germline ends. The CDR3 DNA follows: TGTGCCAGCATTAACGCAGGTTCGAGCTCCTACGAGCAGTACTTC. Amino acid sequence: CASINAGSSSYEQYF.

The chain couples TRBV10-3 to TRBJ1-2, with a weak D call TRBD1 (6 bases). The CDR3 runs 13 residues. In germline, CDR1 is ENHRY, CDR2 SYGVKD. Trimming stripped 6 bases from V and 8 bases from J, with 16 bases between. The CDR3 here is CAISTGWGDGYTF. In DNA, the CDR3 is TGTGCCATCAGCACAGGGTGGGGGGACGGCTACACCTTC.

This rearrangement joins TRBV27 to TRBJ1-6; D remains unclear. V lost 0 bases and J 7 bases, leaving 10 bases between the germline ends. This CDR3 has 15 amino acids. The germline CDR1 and CDR2 sequences are MNHEY and SMNVEV (reference sequence). CDR3: CASSLSMQINSPLHF. CDR3 coding DNA: TGTGCCAGCAGTTTATCGATGCAGATAAATTCACCCCTCCACTTT.

This clonotype has a handful of counts. This chain connects TRBV11-2 to TRBJ2-7; D perhaps matches TRBD1 (6 bases). Germline lookup yields CDR1 SGHAT and CDR2 FQNNGV. The CDR3 totals 11 residues. V lost 4 bases and J lost 9, with 10 bases in between. The CDR3 here is CASSYEQGQYF. CDR3 coding DNA: TGTGCCAGCAGCTACGAACAGGGGCAGTACTTC.

The V call is TRBV10-3, the J call TRBJ2-1, with 10 bases lining up with TRBD2. V dropped 8 bases and J dropped 1; count of bases not matched to a gene: 5. CDR1 and CDR2 (germline): ENHRY, SYGVKD. The CDR3 contains 15 residues. CDR3 coding DNA: TGTGCCATCCAGCGGGAGGGCCGATCCTACAATGAGCAGTTCTTC. This gives the protein CAIQREGRSYNEQFF.

V is TRBV12-3 or TRBV12-4 and J is TRBJ1-3; D is undetermined. Trimming removed 0 bases from V and 5 bases from J, with 23 bases in between. The CDR3 is 19 residues long. The CDR3 spells CASSLAALRSKNQRNTIYF. CDR3 nucleotide sequence: TGTGCCAGCAGTTTAGCGGCCTTGCGAAGCAAAAACCAGAGAAACACCATATATTTT.

This clonotype has a handful of counts. The V gene is TRBV6-1, the J gene TRBJ2-5; TRBD1 agrees at 7 bases. The germline gives CDR1 MNHNS, CDR2 SASEGT. The CDR3 contains 16 residues. Trimming cost V 6 bases and J 3 bases; bases outside gene matches: 13. The CDR3 reads CASSSFPKDRKETQYF. As DNA, the CDR3 is TGTGCCAGCAGCTCATTTCCAAAGGACAGGAAAGAGACCCAGTACTTC.

The chain has TRBV6-1 and TRBJ2-3, with TRBD1 identical over 9 bases. The germline V gene has CDR1 MNHNS and CDR2 SASEGT. Trimming took 6 bases from V and 3 from J; bases not matched to a gene: 7. This CDR3 has 15 amino acids. CDR3 DNA sequence: TGTGCCAGCAGGATCGGGACAGGGAGGACAGATACGCAGTATTTT. Translated: CASRIGTGRTDTQYF.